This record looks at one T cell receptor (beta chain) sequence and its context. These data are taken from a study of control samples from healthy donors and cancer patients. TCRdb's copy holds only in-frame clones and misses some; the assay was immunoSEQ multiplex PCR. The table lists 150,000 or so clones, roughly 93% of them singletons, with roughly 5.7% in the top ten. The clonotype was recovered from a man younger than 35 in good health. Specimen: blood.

In DNA, the CDR3 is TGTGCCAGCGGGCGGGGGATCCGAGGAGAGACCCAGTACTTC. Its protein product is CASGRGIRGETQYF. The chain couples TRBV11-1 to TRBJ2-5; TRBD2 matches 7 bases. CDR3 length equals 14 residues. Losses at the gene ends were 8 bases for V and 4 bases for J; bases not matched to a gene: 10. The germline V gene has CDR1 SGHAT and CDR2 FQDESV (reference sequence).